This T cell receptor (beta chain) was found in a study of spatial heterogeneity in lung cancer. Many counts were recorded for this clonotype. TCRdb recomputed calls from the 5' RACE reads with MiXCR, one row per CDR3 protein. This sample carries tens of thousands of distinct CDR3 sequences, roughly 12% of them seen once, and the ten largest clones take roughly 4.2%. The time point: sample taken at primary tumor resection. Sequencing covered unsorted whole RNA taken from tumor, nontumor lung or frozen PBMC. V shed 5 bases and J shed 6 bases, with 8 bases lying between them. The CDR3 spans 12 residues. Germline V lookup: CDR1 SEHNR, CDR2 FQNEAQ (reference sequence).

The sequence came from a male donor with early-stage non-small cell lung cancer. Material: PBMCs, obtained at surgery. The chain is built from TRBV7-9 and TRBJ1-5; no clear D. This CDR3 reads CASSRGFQPQHF. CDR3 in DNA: TGTGCCAGCAGCCGAGGATTTCAGCCCCAGCATTTT. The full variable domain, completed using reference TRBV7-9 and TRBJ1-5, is DTGVSQNPRHKITKRGQNVTFRCDPISEHNRLYWYRQTLGQGPEFLTYFQNEAQLEKSRLLSDRFSAERPKGSFSTLEIQRTEQGDSAMYLCASSRGFQPQHFGDGTRLSIL.